Listed below are T cell receptor beta chains from one sample, sequenced in a study of shared clonotypes between healthy human individuals. Clones were sequenced by immunoSEQ multiplex PCR, and TCRdb holds only the in-frame ones, with some missing. Of about 2.3 million clones listed, 85% to 95% are singletons. The sequencing sample was made of naive CD4+ T cells from PBMCs. Receptor source: a man between 18 and 29 years old in good health. Some clones in this sample may be carry-over from other donors' samples. Each CDR3 is given with its conserved first and last residue. The order of the fields is clone size, J gene, V gene, D gene, CDR3 protein, CDR3 DNA. A D gene is named only where the DNA matches it firmly. The size of a clone is reported for some rows only, either as once, few or many, or as a class for expanded clones.

>-|TRBJ2-2|TRBV29-1|TRBD2
CSGKGLDLNTGELFF
TGCAGCGGCAAGGGACTAGACCTGAACACCGGGGAGCTGTTTTTT
>few|TRBJ2-1|TRBV30|-
CAWTLNSGDEQFF
TGTGCCTGGACCCTGAATTCCGGGGATGAGCAGTTCTTC
>-|TRBJ2-7|TRBV5-1|TRBD1
CASSLGPGQFYEQYF
TGCGCCAGCAGCTTGGGGCCGGGACAGTTCTACGAGCAGTACTTC
>-|TRBJ1-2|TRBV7-9|TRBD1
CASSRTTGDYGYTF
TGTGCCAGCAGCCGTACCACAGGGGACTATGGCTACACCTTC
>-|TRBJ1-5|TRBV5-1|-
CASSPGSWGSNNQPQHF
TGCGCCAGCAGCCCTGGGTCATGGGGCTCCAACAATCAGCCCCAGCATTTT
>-|TRBJ2-3|TRBV7-7|TRBD1
CASSMGQGAGFTDTQYF
TGTGCCAGCAGCATGGGACAGGGGGCCGGTTTCACAGATACGCAGTATTTT
>once|TRBJ2-5|TRBV23-1|-
CASSQSSRIRAGTQYF
TGCGCCAGCAGTCAATCGAGTCGGATTCGGGCGGGGACCCAGTACTTC
>few|TRBJ1-1|TRBV5-4|TRBD1
CASSLGGQGGTEAFF
TGTGCCAGCAGCTTGGGGGGACAGGGGGGCACTGAAGCTTTCTTT
>few|TRBJ2-7|TRBV7-2|-
CASSLGGSSSYEQYF
TGTGCCAGCAGCTTAGGCGGTAGCTCATCCTACGAGCAGTACTTC
>-|TRBJ2-5|TRBV7-8|-
CAPSRGETQYF
TGTGCCCCCAGCCGGGGAGAGACCCAGTACTTC
>-|TRBJ1-2|TRBV28|TRBD1
CASSSAGQGFGGYTF
TGTGCCAGCAGTTCTGCGGGACAGGGTTTTGGGGGCTACACCTTC
>-|TRBJ2-1|TRBV27|-
CASSRGTPYNEQFF
TGTGCCAGCAGTCGCGGGACACCCTACAATGAGCAGTTCTTC
>-|TRBJ2-3|TRBV7-9|-
CASSSSSGSDTQYF
TGTGCCAGCAGCTCATCCTCCGGCTCAGATACGCAGTATTTT
>once|TRBJ1-1|TRBV6-6|TRBD1
CATQPLGQSMNTEAFF
TGTGCCACCCAACCCCTGGGACAGTCTATGAACACTGAAGCTTTCTTT
>-|TRBJ2-5|TRBV30|-
CAWIQRETQYF
TGTGCCTGGATCCAGCGAGAGACCCAGTACTTC
>-|TRBJ2-4|TRBV28|TRBD1
CASSLMAGGVHVQYF
TGTGCCAGCAGTTTAATGGCAGGGGGCGTTCACGTTCAGTACTTC
>-|TRBJ1-1|TRBV6-6|TRBD1
CASRHLGGKDTEAFF
TGTGCCAGCAGACACTTAGGGGGCAAGGACACTGAAGCTTTCTTT
>-|TRBJ2-7|TRBV6-1|-
CASRVRVGISYEQYF
TGTGCCAGCAGGGTCAGGGTGGGCATCTCCTACGAGCAGTACTTC
>-|TRBJ2-7|TRBV2|-
CASRPGLADYEQYF
TGTGCCAGCAGACCGGGACTCGCGGACTACGAGCAGTACTTC
>-|TRBJ1-1|TRBV11-2|-
CASSLGENTEAFF
TGTGCCAGCAGCTTAGGCGAGAACACTGAAGCTTTCTTT
>-|TRBJ2-7|TRBV5-1|-
CASSLVAGTEQYF
TGCGCCAGCAGCTTGGTGGCAGGGACCGAGCAGTACTTC
>-|TRBJ2-2|TRBV11-3|TRBD1
CASSSVSGTGNTGELFF
TGTGCCAGCAGCTCCGTTTCCGGGACAGGGAACACCGGGGAGCTGTTTTTT
>-|TRBJ2-7|TRBV6-6|-
CASSQIHSAQYF
TGTGCCAGCAGTCAGATTCATTCGGCGCAGTACTTC
>-|TRBJ1-2|TRBV19|-
CASSGQVTTYGYTF
TGTGCCAGTAGTGGGCAGGTGACGACCTATGGCTACACCTTC
>-|TRBJ2-3|TRBV7-2|-
CASSGLRDTQYF
TGTGCCAGCAGCGGTCTACGGGATACGCAGTATTTT
>-|TRBJ1-2|TRBV19|-
CASSSTWDPGTNGYTF
TGTGCCAGTAGTTCCACTTGGGACCCGGGTACGAACGGCTACACCTTC
>-|TRBJ1-5|TRBV9|-
CASSASGGLGGGEPQHF
TGTGCCAGCAGCGCAAGCGGGGGGCTGGGGGGAGGTGAGCCCCAGCATTTT
>-|TRBJ2-2|TRBV10-3|TRBD1
CATDPRDRSNTGELFF
TGTGCCACCGACCCTAGGGACAGATCGAACACCGGGGAGCTGTTTTTT